These T cell receptor beta chains were read from a single sample in a study of T cells in Graves' hyperthyroidism and ophthalmopathy. TCRdb fed the multiplex PCR reads into MiXCR, producing one record per CDR3 protein. This sample carries about 250,000 distinct CDR3 sequences, around 25% of them seen once, and the ten largest clones take 35%. What was sequenced was blood. These receptors were obtained from a woman aged 40-49 years with Graves' ophthalmopathy. Each CDR3 is given with its conserved first and last residue. D genes are given only for firm matches. Clone size, where shown, is once, few, many, or a class for clones that have expanded.

d_call: .
j_call: TRBJ2-5
cdr3_length: 13
v_call: TRBV29-1
clone_size: few
cdr3_aa: CSVAAPSGETQYF
cdr3_nt: TGCAGCGTCGCCGCACCCTCGGGGGAGACCCAGTACTTC

d_call: TRBD1
j_call: TRBJ2-5
cdr3_length: 16
v_call: TRBV7-9
clone_size: many
cdr3_aa: CASSPRTGAIFETQYF
cdr3_nt: TGTGCCAGCAGCCCGCGGACAGGGGCAATTTTCGAGACCCAGTACTTC

d_call: TRBD1
j_call: TRBJ1-2
cdr3_length: 15
v_call: TRBV28
clone_size: few
cdr3_aa: CASSLNRGRNYGYTF
cdr3_nt: TGTGCCAGCAGTTTAAATAGGGGGCGTAACTATGGCTACACCTTC

d_call: TRBD1
j_call: TRBJ2-7
cdr3_length: 15
v_call: TRBV25-1
clone_size: many
cdr3_aa: CASSDLPGQAYEQYF
cdr3_nt: TGTGCCAGCAGTGACCTTCCGGGACAGGCCTACGAGCAGTACTTC

d_call: TRBD1
j_call: TRBJ1-6
cdr3_length: 15
v_call: TRBV11-2
clone_size: many
cdr3_aa: CASSLGQGANSPLHF
cdr3_nt: TGTGCCAGCAGCTTAGGGCAGGGGGCAAATTCACCCCTCCACTTT

d_call: .
j_call: TRBJ2-7
cdr3_length: 12
v_call: TRBV28
clone_size: many
cdr3_aa: CASSFGFGEQYF
cdr3_nt: TGTGCCAGCAGTTTTGGGTTTGGGGAGCAGTACTTC

d_call: .
j_call: TRBJ2-7
cdr3_length: 13
v_call: TRBV6-1
clone_size: few
cdr3_aa: CATQGGTSYEQYF
cdr3_nt: TGTGCCACCCAAGGAGGGACCTCCTACGAGCAGTACTTC

d_call: TRBD1
j_call: TRBJ1-5
cdr3_length: 14
v_call: TRBV28
clone_size: many
cdr3_aa: CASSLAGGSQPQHF
cdr3_nt: TGTGCCAGCAGTTTAGCAGGGGGCAGCCAGCCCCAGCATTTT

d_call: TRBD2
j_call: TRBJ2-5
cdr3_length: 15
v_call: TRBV20-1
clone_size: many
cdr3_aa: CSARDDPLAGETQYF
cdr3_nt: TGCAGTGCTAGAGATGACCCACTAGCGGGTGAGACCCAGTACTTC

d_call: .
j_call: TRBJ2-2
cdr3_length: 14
v_call: TRBV9
clone_size: .
cdr3_aa: CASSVHPNTGELFF
cdr3_nt: TGTGCCAGCAGCGTACATCCGAACACCGGGGAGCTGTTTTTT

d_call: .
j_call: TRBJ1-1
cdr3_length: 13
v_call: TRBV6-2/TRBV6-3
clone_size: many
cdr3_aa: CASSYFVNTEAFF
cdr3_nt: TGTGCCAGCAGTTATTTCGTGAACACTGAAGCTTTCTTT

d_call: TRBD1
j_call: TRBJ2-7
cdr3_length: 11
v_call: TRBV29-1
clone_size: .
cdr3_aa: CSVDRGFEQYF
cdr3_nt: TGCAGCGTGGACAGGGGATTCGAGCAGTACTTC

d_call: .
j_call: TRBJ1-5
cdr3_length: 16
v_call: TRBV19
clone_size: many
cdr3_aa: CASSIAPGDNNQPQHF
cdr3_nt: TGTGCCAGTAGTATAGCCCCGGGGGACAACAATCAGCCCCAGCATTTT

d_call: TRBD2
j_call: TRBJ2-7
cdr3_length: 17
v_call: TRBV5-6
clone_size: many
cdr3_aa: CASREGLAGSFAGEQYF
cdr3_nt: TGTGCCAGCAGGGAGGGACTAGCGGGATCTTTTGCCGGCGAGCAGTACTTC

d_call: .
j_call: TRBJ2-7
cdr3_length: 16
v_call: TRBV5-1
clone_size: .
cdr3_aa: CASSPRLAVEGGEQYF
cdr3_nt: TGCGCCAGCAGCCCCCGGCTCGCGGTGGAGGGGGGCGAGCAGTACTTC

d_call: .
j_call: TRBJ1-5
cdr3_length: 16
v_call: TRBV20-1
clone_size: many
cdr3_aa: CSAPTAGEYSNQPQHF
cdr3_nt: TGCAGTGCGCCGACAGCCGGGGAATATAGCAATCAGCCCCAGCATTTT

d_call: .
j_call: TRBJ1-1
cdr3_length: 14
v_call: TRBV11-2
clone_size: many
cdr3_aa: CASSLGPEGTEAFF
cdr3_nt: TGTGCCAGCAGCTTAGGGCCGGAGGGCACTGAAGCTTTCTTT

d_call: TRBD1
j_call: TRBJ2-5
cdr3_length: 15
v_call: TRBV28
clone_size: many
cdr3_aa: CASSLAGTGEETQYF
cdr3_nt: TGTGCCAGCAGTTTAGCCGGGACAGGGGAAGAGACCCAGTACTTC

d_call: .
j_call: TRBJ1-1
cdr3_length: 12
v_call: TRBV19
clone_size: .
cdr3_aa: CASSINGIEAFF
cdr3_nt: TGTGCCAGTAGTATAAACGGGATTGAAGCTTTCTTT

d_call: TRBD2
j_call: TRBJ2-5
cdr3_length: 14
v_call: TRBV27
clone_size: .
cdr3_aa: CASSLSASGETQYF
cdr3_nt: TGTGCCAGCAGTTTATCGGCTAGCGGGGAGACCCAGTACTTC

d_call: .
j_call: TRBJ1-1
cdr3_length: 13
v_call: TRBV28
clone_size: .
cdr3_aa: CASSGLWNTEAFF
cdr3_nt: TGTGCCAGCAGTGGACTCTGGAACACTGAAGCTTTCTTT

d_call: TRBD1
j_call: TRBJ1-3
cdr3_length: 17
v_call: TRBV29-1
clone_size: many
cdr3_aa: CSVEGPRGLNSGNTIYF
cdr3_nt: TGCAGCGTTGAGGGGCCAAGGGGGCTAAACTCTGGAAACACCATATATTTT

d_call: TRBD2
j_call: TRBJ2-7
cdr3_length: 16
v_call: TRBV28
clone_size: many
cdr3_aa: CASSFGTSGSSYEQYF
cdr3_nt: TGTGCCAGCAGTTTCGGGACTAGCGGAAGCTCCTACGAGCAGTACTTC

d_call: .
j_call: TRBJ2-2
cdr3_length: 15
v_call: TRBV5-1
clone_size: many
cdr3_aa: CASSLDPTLPGELFF
cdr3_nt: TGCGCCAGCAGCTTGGATCCCACATTGCCCGGGGAGCTGTTTTTT

d_call: TRBD1
j_call: TRBJ1-1
cdr3_length: 13
v_call: TRBV12-3/TRBV12-4
clone_size: .
cdr3_aa: CASIGTGLTEAFF
cdr3_nt: TGTGCCAGCATCGGGACAGGGTTGACTGAAGCTTTCTTT

d_call: .
j_call: TRBJ2-7
cdr3_length: 15
v_call: TRBV11-2
clone_size: many
cdr3_aa: CASSPTSTGYYEQYF
cdr3_nt: TGTGCCAGCAGCCCTACCAGCACAGGGTACTACGAGCAGTACTTC

d_call: .
j_call: TRBJ2-2
cdr3_length: 16
v_call: TRBV24-1
clone_size: .
cdr3_aa: CATSDFAVGTTGELSF
cdr3_nt: .

d_call: TRBD1
j_call: TRBJ1-2
cdr3_length: 14
v_call: TRBV12-3/TRBV12-4
clone_size: .
cdr3_aa: CASSLRDRAYGYTF
cdr3_nt: TGTGCCAGCAGTTTACGGGACAGGGCATATGGCTACACCTTC

d_call: .
j_call: TRBJ1-6
cdr3_length: 13
v_call: TRBV27
clone_size: many
cdr3_aa: CASSPTKNSPLHF
cdr3_nt: TGTGCCAGCAGTCCAACGAAGAATTCACCCCTCCACTTT

d_call: TRBD2
j_call: TRBJ2-7
cdr3_length: 12
v_call: TRBV20-1
clone_size: many
cdr3_aa: CSPTLAGVAQYF
cdr3_nt: TGCAGTCCTACACTAGCGGGAGTGGCGCAGTACTTC

d_call: .
j_call: TRBJ1-5
cdr3_length: 15
v_call: TRBV4-2
clone_size: .
cdr3_aa: CASSPEEGFNQPQHF
cdr3_nt: TGTGCCAGCAGCCCGGAGGAGGGCTTCAATCAGCCCCAGCATTTT

d_call: .
j_call: TRBJ1-5
cdr3_length: 13
v_call: TRBV2
clone_size: many
cdr3_aa: CASNRDGVLPQHF
cdr3_nt: TGTGCCAGCAACCGGGACGGGGTCTTGCCCCAGCATTTT

d_call: TRBD1
j_call: TRBJ1-2
cdr3_length: 15
v_call: TRBV24-1
clone_size: many
cdr3_aa: CATSDPRQGAYGYTF
cdr3_nt: TGTGCCACCAGTGACCCTAGACAGGGGGCCTATGGCTACACCTTC

d_call: .
j_call: TRBJ1-1
cdr3_length: 15
v_call: TRBV3-1
clone_size: many
cdr3_aa: CASSPRGQMNTEAFF
cdr3_nt: TGTGCCAGCAGCCCCAGGGGTCAGATGAACACTGAAGCTTTCTTT

d_call: .
j_call: TRBJ2-2
cdr3_length: 16
v_call: TRBV2
clone_size: many
cdr3_aa: CASTLSGGPGNGELFF
cdr3_nt: TGTGCCAGCACCCTTTCAGGAGGCCCTGGTAACGGGGAGCTGTTTTTT

d_call: .
j_call: TRBJ2-2
cdr3_length: 14
v_call: TRBV10-1
clone_size: many
cdr3_aa: CATSSDRSTGELFF
cdr3_nt: TGCGCCACTTCGTCGGACAGATCCACCGGGGAGCTGTTTTTT

d_call: TRBD2
j_call: TRBJ2-5
cdr3_length: 16
v_call: TRBV7-9
clone_size: .
cdr3_aa: CASSLDWAGGGETQYF
cdr3_nt: TGTGCCAGCAGCTTAGATTGGGCGGGAGGAGGAGAGACCCAGTACTTC

d_call: .
j_call: TRBJ2-7
cdr3_length: 13
v_call: TRBV3-1
clone_size: many
cdr3_aa: CASSPGTFLGQYF
cdr3_nt: TGTGCCAGTTCCCCCGGGACATTCCTTGGGCAGTACTTC